This T cell receptor beta chain was captured in a study of blood T cell repertoires in COVID-19 (dated by TCRdb to the early 2020s). Turning to the overall study: The collaborator samples originated in the United States, Italy and Spain and spanned the acute and convalescent phases of COVID-19. Where available, HLA class I and class II types were taken from metadata supplied by the sample provider and were not determined by assay-based typing. The sample metadata nearly always contained a de-identified subject ID, COVID-19 status, age in years and sex. The repertoires were released in a freely available public database meant as a resource for research on the immune response to SARS-CoV-2. The samples were drawn from two sources: the first 160 participants of the ongoing ImmuneRACE study, and 1,000 to 1,500 subjects contributed by 6 global collaborators. The prospective study material was composed of cDNA or gDNA derived from T cells, B-cell-depleted T cells, or PBMCs. Subjects who had been exposed to COVID-19, were actively infected with it, or had recovered from it provided the deeply sampled blood TCRbeta repertoires that made up the dataset. Overall study results and their limits: How much clinical and demographic metadata was included differed by source and by participant, and the metadata was provided uncurated.

One collaborating source in Seattle enrolled patients while the patients were actively infected and followed the patients over time throughout the course of disease. The collaborating institutions used their own protocols to collect whole blood in K2EDTA tubes. For TCRbeta analysis, collaborator samples were shipped as frozen whole blood, as isolated PBMCs, or as DNA extracted from either sample type. About this clone itself: Its antigen target is currently unknown. Base qualities are not at hand, and no much larger clone is one base apart.

TCRbeta CDR3 regions were amplified from genomic DNA by means of the immunoSEQ Assay, a bias-controlled multiplex PCR. On the authors' methods: Within the assay, amplification of reference gene primers was used to estimate how many nucleated cells each sample contained. To quantify the absolute abundance of each unique TCRbeta CDR3 rearrangement, sequence reads were collapsed and filtered. For each sample, productive Simpson clonality was calculated as the square root of Simpson's diversity index across productive rearrangements. What TCRdb holds here is the immuneACCESS table cut down to in-frame rearrangements. Part of the clones is not present; checked against another copy, under half of the missing clones reflect an unresolved V gene, and the others are unexplained. V and J calls and clone size are as listed in that table; D and trimming were resolved from the DNA. In all, the sample holds 100,000 to 150,000 clones, and more than 85% of those were seen once. Of the sample, about 2% is held by the ten largest clones.

Ends trimmed: V by 1 base, J by 5 bases; bases unmatched to a gene: 6. The germline V gene sets CDR1 to SGHVS and CDR2 to FQNEAQ. Including the terminal cysteine and phenylalanine, the CDR3 comprises 15 residues. The only DNA kept is the CDR3, 45 bases in frame from the first base. The sequence joins TRBV7-8 to TRBJ1-1; 8 bases in the junction line up with TRBD1. The sequencing sample was made of peripheral blood. The clonotype was recovered from a man aged 45-65 years with COVID-19, enrolled during active disease. The CDR3 region has the sequence CASSLVTQGATEAFF. The DNA sequence is given as TGTGCCAGCAGCTTAGTAACCCAGGGGGCTACTGAAGCTTTCTTT.